What follows are 18 T cell receptor beta chains derived from one specimen sequenced in a study of T cell responses to AZD1222 COVID-19 vaccine. Produced via immunoSEQ multiplex PCR; TCRdb's table is partial and in-frame only. This sample carries tens of thousands of clones, around 81% of them seen once, and the ten largest clones take around 50%. The sample in question was peripheral blood, obtained 28 days after the second AZD1222 dose. These receptors all stem from an adult who received the AZD1222 COVID-19 vaccine.

The J gene is TRBJ2-5, the V gene TRBV11-1, with D tentatively TRBD1 (7 bases). The CDR3 loop spans 15 amino acids. Germline V lookup: CDR1 SGHAT, CDR2 FQDESV (reference sequence). V lost 5 bases, J lost 2 bases, and 15 bases lay in between. CDR3 nucleotide sequence: TGTGCCAGCAGCAGGACGTCAGGGGGGCAAGAGACCCAGTACTTC. It specifies CASSRTSGGQETQYF.

The V and J genes are TRBV27 and TRBJ2-3, with 11 bases fitting TRBD2. V gave up 0 bases and J gave up 3 bases; unmatched junction bases: 8. CDR3 length: 18 amino acids. CDR1 is MNHEY and CDR2 is SMNVEV in the germline V gene (reference sequence). The CDR3 sequence is CASSLSKVAGGSTDTQYF. For the CDR3, the DNA is TGTGCCAGCAGTTTATCGAAGGTAGCGGGGGGGAGTACAGATACGCAGTATTTT.

The J gene is TRBJ2-3, the V gene TRBV6-5, with D possibly matching TRBD2 (6 bases). CDR1 MNHEY and CDR2 SVGAGI come from the germline V gene. V lost 4 bases to trimming and J lost 3 bases, with 14 bases between them. The CDR3 length is 15 residues. CDR3 bases: TGTGCCAGCAGTTCTACGGGACTGTCAACAGATACGCAGTATTTT. Translated: CASSSTGLSTDTQYF.

V gene TRBV4-1 combines with J gene TRBJ1-1, with D possibly TRBD1 on 5 matching bases. The CDR3 has 15 residues. V lost 0 bases and J 4 bases, leaving 12 bases between the germline ends. The germline CDR1 and CDR2 sequences are MGHRA and YSYEKL. CDR3 region: CASSQDQKGSTEAFF. CDR3 DNA: TGCGCCAGCAGCCAAGATCAAAAGGGGAGCACTGAAGCTTTCTTT.

The V call is TRBV7-8, the J call TRBJ2-7; D remains ambiguous. The CDR3 runs to 12 residues. Germline CDR1 SGHVS, CDR2 FQNEAQ. Trimming removed 0 bases at V and 6 bases at J, with 6 bases between. The CDR3 reads CASSLARVEQYF. In DNA, the CDR3 is TGTGCCAGCAGCTTAGCTCGGGTCGAGCAGTACTTC. Variable domain in full (rest from reference TRBV7-8 and TRBJ2-7): GAGVSQSPRYKVAKRGQDVALRCDPISGHVSLFWYQQALGQGPEFLTYFQNEAQLDKSGLPSDRFFAERPEGSVSTLKIQRTQQEDSAVYLCASSLARVEQYFGPGTRLTVT.

A few counts support this clone. The V call is TRBV5-6, the J call TRBJ2-7; 7 bases map to TRBD1. The V segment lost 4 bases and the J segment 0 bases; nucleotides outside the gene matches: 4. This CDR3 comprises 14 residues. Germline lookup yields CDR1 SGHDT and CDR2 YYEEEE. CDR3 sequence reads: CASSLGQLSYEQYF. CDR3 nucleotides: TGTGCCAGCAGCCTGGGACAGCTCTCCTACGAGCAGTACTTC.

This chain joins TRBV7-2 and TRBJ1-1; D remains ambiguous. CDR3 size: 14 residues. V dropped 6 bases and J dropped 0 bases, with 11 bases sitting between them. Germline V CDR1 and CDR2: SGHTA, FQGNSA. This CDR3 is CASRSLSMNTEAFF. The CDR3, as DNA: TGTGCCAGCAGGTCGCTGAGCATGAACACTGAAGCTTTCTTT. The whole variable domain, filled in from reference TRBV7-2 and TRBJ1-1, reads GAGVSQSPSNKVTEKGKDVELRCDPISGHTALYWYRQSLGQGLEFLIYFQGNSAPDKSGLPSDRFSAERTGGSVSTLTIQRTQQEDSAVYLCASRSLSMNTEAFFGQGTRLTVV.

This rearrangement joins TRBV27 to TRBJ2-7; unclear D gene. Trimming shortened V by 2 bases and J by 0 bases, and 14 bases separated the two germline ends. This CDR3 comprises 16 residues. Germline CDR1 MNHEY, CDR2 SMNVEV (reference sequence). The CDR3 region is CASSLRPPQSSYEQYF. The CDR3, as DNA: TGTGCCAGCAGTTTACGTCCACCGCAGAGCTCCTACGAGCAGTACTTC.

The rearrangement joins TRBV19 to TRBJ1-2; a weak D match, TRBD1 (6 bases). The CDR3 is 17 amino acids. In germline, CDR1 is LNHDA, CDR2 SQIVND (reference sequence). Trimming removed 7 bases at V and 0 bases at J, with 21 bases between. The CDR3 loop is CASNPTGSLFANYGYTF. Written as DNA, the CDR3 is TGTGCCAGTAACCCTACAGGGTCCCTGTTCGCTAACTATGGCTACACCTTC.

The chain combines TRBV19 with TRBJ1-2, with D possibly TRBD1 on 5 matching bases. Trimming cost V 5 bases and J 4 bases, with 11 bases left between them. Germline CDR1 and CDR2: LNHDA and SQIVND (reference sequence). The CDR3 consists of 13 residues. The CDR3 DNA reads as TGTGCCAGTAGTTCGACAGACCGCTATGGCTACACCTTC. Its translation is CASSSTDRYGYTF.

A few counts support this clone. J is TRBJ1-3 and V is TRBV28; no reliable D call. The CDR3 is 17 amino acids. Germline V gene data show CDR1 as MDHEN and CDR2 as SYDVKM. The V end lost 2 bases, the J end lost 5 bases, and 19 bases lay between the germline ends. CDR3 region: CASSLTPAKKLRNTIYF. The CDR3 nucleotides are TGTGCCAGCAGTTTAACCCCCGCAAAAAAACTACGAAACACCATATATTTT.

This clone has only a few counts. The rearrangement links TRBV5-1 to TRBJ2-7, with a weak D call TRBD2 (5 bases). The V gene lost 2 bases and the J gene lost 6 bases, with 15 bases spanning the gap. The CDR3 has 14 amino acids. Germline CDR1 and CDR2: SGHRS and YFSETQ. The CDR3 DNA reads TGCGCCAGCAGCTTTTCCGCGGGTGCCGGCGAGCAGTACTTC. It codes for CASSFSAGAGEQYF.

The rearrangement joins TRBV2 to TRBJ2-6; 8 nucleotides align to TRBD1. This CDR3 contains 16 residues. Unmatched junction bases numbered 3, after V lost 3 bases and J lost 2 bases. Per germline, CDR1 SNHLY and CDR2 FYNNEI. CDR3 protein: CASSDIQGAGANVLTF. CDR3 nucleotide sequence: TGTGCCAGCAGTGATATACAGGGGGCTGGGGCCAACGTCCTGACTTTC.

This sequence joins TRBV20-1 and TRBJ1-1, with D possibly matching TRBD1 (5 bases). Per germline, CDR1 DFQATT and CDR2 SNEGSKA (reference sequence). The V end lost 3 bases, the J end lost 4 bases, and 9 bases lay between the germline ends. The CDR3 is 12 amino acids. This chain's CDR3 is CSASPGGTEAFF. In nucleotides, the CDR3 is TGCAGTGCTAGTCCCGGGGGCACTGAAGCTTTCTTT.

In this sample, this clone turned up a few times. The V and J genes are TRBV3-1 (or the pseudogene TRBV3-2) and TRBJ1-2, with 7 nucleotides matching TRBD1. The germline V gene has CDR1 LGHDT and CDR2 YNNKEL (reference sequence). The CDR3 runs 15 residues. J gave up 4 bases and V 1 base, and 6 bases lay outside the gene matches. The CDR3 loop is CASSQGAGTAYGYTF. In nucleotides, the CDR3 is TGTGCCAGCAGCCAAGGAGCCGGGACAGCCTATGGCTACACCTTC.

This clone was counted only a few times. V and J are TRBV28 and TRBJ2-7, with D unresolved. Trimming left V 5 bases short and J 2 bases short, with 16 bases between. CDR3 length: 15 residues. CDR1 MDHEN and CDR2 SYDVKM come from the germline V gene. CDR3 nucleotide sequence: TGTGCCAGCAGTCTCCCGACGCATGGCCCCTACGAGCAGTACTTC. Translation gives CASSLPTHGPYEQYF. The full variable domain, rest sourced from reference TRBV28 and TRBJ2-7, is DVKVTQSSRYLVKRTGEKVFLECVQDMDHENMFWYRQDPGLGLRLIYFSYDVKMKEKGDIPEGYSVSREKKERFSLILESASTNQTSMYLCASSLPTHGPYEQYFGPGTRLTVT.

The genes are TRBV6-1 and TRBJ2-7; TRBD1 might be the D (6 bases). The CDR3 is made up of 15 amino acids. Germline V CDR1 and CDR2: MNHNS, SASEGT. Trimming took off 1 base at V and 4 bases at J, with 14 bases between the two ends. This CDR3 reads CASSEVRRTAYEQYF. For the CDR3, the DNA is TGTGCCAGCAGTGAAGTGCGCAGGACAGCATACGAGCAGTACTTC.

The chain joins TRBV7-3 to TRBJ2-7; 11 bases match TRBD2. The CDR3 is 15 residues long. V dropped 5 bases and J dropped 3; count of bases not matched to a gene: 6. CDR1 is SGHTA and CDR2 is FQGTGA in the germline V gene. The CDR3, as DNA: TGTGCCAGCAGCAATACTAGCGGGAGTGTCTACGAGCAGTACTTC. Its translation: CASSNTSGSVYEQYF.